Listed here is a single T cell receptor beta chain. As yet, its antigen is unknown. The V and J ends lost 4 bases and 7 bases respectively, with 12 bases between them. The CDR3 runs to 12 residues. The germline V gene has CDR1 SGHNT and CDR2 YYREEE (reference sequence). The sample originates from a study of T cell repertoires in cytomegalovirus infection. Study-wide background: CMV epitopes used comprised recently identified HLA-C-restricted ones and well-studied HLA-B-restricted ones. Matching HLA type and CMV infection were both indicated by public TCR beta signatures. General study results and limits: Dominating the ex vivo response were HLA-C-restricted CMV-specific TCR beta clonotypes. Frequencies of public TCR beta families were cumulated, and this identified carriers of CMV plus the relevant HLA.

TCRdb passed the reads through MiXCR, listing each CDR3 protein once. The table has hundreds of thousands of distinct CDR3 sequences, 25% to 35% seen once. This clonotype originated in a human donor in good health (CMV status not recorded). Some clones in this sample may be carry-over from other donors' samples. The source material was cultured PBMCs, sampled from culture after CMV antigen stimulation. This chain uses TRBV5-4 with TRBJ2-7, with D unresolved. This chain's CDR3 is CASSHASREQYF. The CDR3, as DNA: TGTGCCAGCAGCCACGCGTCCCGGGAGCAGTACTTC.